A selection of T cell receptor beta chains follows, all from one sample in a study of blood T cell repertoires in COVID-19. Profiled with immunoSEQ multiplex PCR; TCRdb holds only in-frame clones, not every one. The data show about 180,000 clones, with more than 70% seen just once and over 15% held by the top ten. Sequencing was done on a sample of peripheral blood. The receptors originated from a person between 65 and 80 years old with COVID-19, enrolled during active disease. The CDR3 runs from the conserved cysteine through the conserved F or W. Each record gives: J gene, clone size, D gene, V gene, CDR3 protein, CDR3 DNA. A D gene is named only where the DNA matches it firmly. The listing skips clone size in some rows; elsewhere it reads once, few, many or a size class.

TRBJ1-1	NA	TRBD1	TRBV18	CASSPSTGANTEAFF	TGTGCCAGCTCACCATCGACAGGGGCAAACACTGAAGCTTTCTTT
TRBJ2-5	NA	NA	TRBV7-8	CASSLRTGRATETQYF	TGTGCCAGCAGCCTACGGACGGGCAGGGCGACGGAGACCCAGTACTTC
TRBJ2-1	NA	TRBD2	TRBV7-3	CASSLGGVNEQFF	TGTGCCAGCAGCTTAGGGGGGGTGAATGAGCAGTTCTTC
TRBJ2-7	NA	TRBD2	TRBV7-2	CASSLDGTRWEAYEQYF	TGTGCCAGCAGCTTGGATGGGACTAGGTGGGAAGCCTACGAGCAGTACTTC
TRBJ1-6	NA	NA	TRBV29-1	CSVRPGKDSPLHF	TGCAGCGTTCGTCCAGGGAAAGACTCACCCCTCCACTTT
TRBJ2-6	NA	NA	TRBV4-2	CASSQDIRSGANVLTF	TGTGCCAGCAGCCAAGATATCCGCTCTGGGGCCAACGTCCTGACTTTC
TRBJ1-1	NA	NA	TRBV12-5	CASAPNGDTEAFF	TGTGCTAGTGCCCCGAACGGGGACACTGAAGCTTTCTTT
TRBJ2-7	once	TRBD2	TRBV7-2	CASSWSGTSAYEQYF	TGTGCCAGCAGCTGGTCCGGGACTAGCGCCTACGAGCAGTACTTC
TRBJ1-2	NA	NA	TRBV5-5	CASSLSPGDNYGYTF	TGTGCCAGCAGCTTGTCACCAGGGGACAACTATGGCTACACCTTC
TRBJ1-3	NA	NA	TRBV7-6	CASSLGRGFSGNTIYF	TGTGCCAGCAGCTTAGGTCGGGGTTTCTCTGGAAACACCATATATTTT
TRBJ2-3	NA	NA	TRBV24-1	CATSDLQMDRGTQYF	TGTGCCACCAGTGATTTGCAAATGGATCGAGGTACGCAGTATTTT
TRBJ2-3	NA	NA	TRBV18	CASSPTPGGTDTQYF	TGTGCCAGCTCACCAACTCCGGGGGGCACAGATACGCAGTATTTT
TRBJ1-1	once	NA	TRBV11-1	CASSLDRKNTEAFF	TGTGCCAGCAGCTTAGACAGGAAGAACACTGAAGCTTTCTTT
TRBJ1-2	NA	TRBD1	TRBV28	CASSLERGQVVEGYTF	TGTGCCAGCAGTTTAGAAAGGGGGCAGGTGGTGGAAGGCTACACCTTC
TRBJ1-2	NA	TRBD1	TRBV12-3/TRBV12-4	CASREQGAGGYTF	TGTGCCAGCAGGGAACAGGGGGCTGGGGGCTACACCTTC
TRBJ1-4	NA	NA	TRBV7-2	CASSLALGAPEKLFF	TGTGCCAGCAGCTTAGCGCTAGGGGCGCCCGAAAAACTGTTTTTT
TRBJ2-7	once	TRBD2	TRBV5-1	CASSSSSGSFYEQYF	TGCGCCAGCAGCTCCTCTAGCGGGAGTTTCTACGAGCAGTACTTC
TRBJ2-1	NA	TRBD2	TRBV3-1/TRBV3-2	CASRVGLAGVNEQFF	TGTGCCAGCAGAGTGGGACTAGCGGGAGTGAATGAGCAGTTCTTC
TRBJ2-3	NA	TRBD2	TRBV28	CASSSTSESTDTQYF	TGTGCCAGCAGTTCGACTAGCGAGAGCACAGATACGCAGTATTTT
TRBJ2-7	once	NA	TRBV5-8	CASSAIRGGAYEQYF	TGTGCCAGCAGCGCCATTCGAGGGGGGGCCTACGAGCAGTACTTC
TRBJ1-1	few	TRBD1	TRBV6-5	CASKNRGRNTEAFF	TGTGCCAGCAAAAACAGGGGGCGAAACACTGAAGCTTTCTTT
TRBJ2-5	NA	TRBD2	TRBV5-4	CASSSSSGGARRETQYF	TGTGCCAGCAGCTCGTCTAGCGGGGGAGCTAGGAGAGAGACCCAGTACTTC
TRBJ1-5	NA	NA	TRBV6-5	CASIPVGVLHQPQHF	TGTGCCAGCATTCCTGTAGGAGTCTTACATCAGCCCCAGCATTTT
TRBJ1-5	few	NA	TRBV3-1/TRBV3-2	CASSQVGWGGINTSNQPQHF	TGTGCCAGCAGCCAAGTTGGATGGGGCGGAATTAACACTAGCAATCAGCCCCAGCATTTT
TRBJ2-5	once	NA	TRBV9	CASSVEGRGETQYF	TGTGCCAGCAGCGTAGAGGGGCGCGGAGAGACCCAGTACTTC
TRBJ2-7	NA	NA	TRBV28	CASSLRQVLPTNSYEQYF	TGTGCCAGCAGTTTACGACAGGTTTTACCCACCAACTCCTACGAGCAGTACTTC
TRBJ1-6	NA	NA	TRBV5-1	CASSSGAGSLSGNSPLHF	TGCGCCAGCAGTTCAGGGGCCGGGTCCCTATCGGGGAATTCACCCCTCCACTTT
TRBJ1-5	once	TRBD1	TRBV19	CASSFLGQGSNQPQHF	TGTGCCAGTAGTTTCCTGGGACAGGGGAGCAATCAGCCCCAGCATTTT
TRBJ1-6	NA	NA	TRBV11-1	CASSLDRRSPLHF	TGTGCCAGCAGCTTAGACAGACGTTCACCCCTCCACTTT
TRBJ2-5	NA	TRBD2	TRBV19	CASTGGRQETQYF	TGTGCCAGTACGGGCGGGAGACAAGAGACCCAGTACTTC
TRBJ2-7	NA	NA	TRBV7-2	CASSPDSVGFREQYF	TGTGCCAGCAGCCCTGACAGCGTGGGATTTCGCGAGCAGTACTTC
TRBJ1-6	NA	TRBD1	TRBV18	CASSPATGFSNSPLHF	TGTGCCAGCTCACCGGCGACAGGGTTTTCGAATTCACCCCTCCACTTT
TRBJ1-3	NA	NA	TRBV19	CASSIQVISGNTIYF	TGTGCCAGTAGTATACAGGTTATCTCTGGAAACACCATATATTTT
TRBJ2-1	once	NA	TRBV3-1/TRBV3-2	CASRIADEQFF	TGTGCCAGCAGAATAGCCGATGAGCAGTTCTTC
TRBJ1-6	NA	NA	TRBV3-1/TRBV3-2	CASSQSLGGSRFSPLHF	TGTGCCAGCAGCCAAAGTCTCGGGGGTTCGAGGTTTTCACCCCTCCACTTT
TRBJ2-7	once	NA	TRBV7-9	CASSLAPTLTRSYEQYF	TGTGCCAGCAGCTTAGCGCCTACCCTTACCCGTTCCTACGAGCAGTACTTC
TRBJ2-1	NA	NA	TRBV28	CASSSRVERREQFF	TGTGCCAGCAGTTCCCGGGTTGAACGGAGGGAGCAGTTCTTC
TRBJ1-4	NA	TRBD1	TRBV5-1	CASSLLHSSDRGNEKLFF	TGCGCCAGCAGCTTGCTCCATTCCTCAGACAGGGGCAATGAAAAACTGTTTTTT
TRBJ1-1	few	TRBD1	TRBV14	CASSQNRGTEAFF	TGTGCCAGCAGCCAAAACAGGGGCACTGAAGCTTTCTTT
TRBJ1-5	few	NA	TRBV4-3	CASSQDYRGPQHF	TGCGCCAGCAGCCAAGATTATCGGGGGCCCCAGCATTTT
TRBJ2-2	NA	TRBD1	TRBV5-1	CASSLIQGASGELFF	TGCGCCAGCAGCTTAATACAGGGGGCGAGCGGGGAGCTGTTTTTT
TRBJ2-7	few	TRBD2	TRBV18	CASATSGSSYEQYF	TGTGCCAGCGCCACTAGCGGGTCCTCCTACGAGCAGTACTTC
TRBJ2-7	NA	TRBD1	TRBV6-5	CASRGTGGNLEQYF	TGTGCCAGCAGGGGGACAGGGGGTAATTTAGAGCAGTACTTC
TRBJ2-7	NA	TRBD1	TRBV5-1	CASRLAGTGEKQYF	TGCGCCAGCAGGCTTGCCGGGACAGGGGAAAAGCAGTACTTC
TRBJ2-7	few	TRBD1	TRBV10-1	CALKTGDYEQYF	TGCGCCTTAAAGACAGGGGACTACGAGCAGTACTTC
TRBJ1-1	NA	NA	TRBV6-5	CASKGVIPTEAFF	TGTGCCAGCAAAGGAGTAATACCCACTGAAGCTTTCTTT
TRBJ2-3	few	NA	TRBV5-1	CASSLRDTRTDTQYF	TGCGCCAGCAGCCTCCGGGACACCCGCACAGATACGCAGTATTTT
TRBJ1-2	NA	NA	TRBV3-1/TRBV3-2	CASSHGPQGPYGYTF	TGTGCCAGCAGCCATGGCCCCCAGGGCCCCTATGGCTACACCTTC
TRBJ2-1	NA	NA	TRBV27	CASSSPQSFNEQFF	TGTGCCAGCAGTTCCCCGCAAAGCTTCAATGAGCAGTTCTTC
TRBJ2-7	NA	TRBD2	TRBV5-1	CASSLDIRLAQTRAEQYF	TGCGCCAGCAGCTTGGATATTAGACTAGCCCAAACTCGGGCCGAGCAGTACTTC
TRBJ2-3	once	TRBD2	TRBV7-9	CASRESGGVVDTQYF	TGTGCCAGCAGGGAAAGCGGGGGGGTAGTAGATACGCAGTATTTT
TRBJ1-1	NA	TRBD1	TRBV7-3	CASSPYRGTEAFF	TGTGCCAGCAGCCCTTACAGGGGCACTGAAGCTTTCTTT
TRBJ2-7	NA	NA	TRBV21-1	CAPPDRDKPFSYEQYF	TGTGCCCCCCCAGACAGGGACAAGCCTTTCTCCTACGAGCAGTACTTC